This TCR beta chain was observed in a study of OX40 agonist ivuxolimab in advanced cancers. As for the study in general: Patients received ivuxolimab, an agonistic anti-OX40 (CD134) antibody. Patients were roughly 83% male with ages roughly 20 to 80, mean around 58. Earlier treatment with anti-PD-1, anti-PD-L1 or anti-CTLA-4 was permitted, and over 35% had received some. General study points: CD8+ T cells averaged more expanded clones than CD4+.

Profiling relied on immunoSEQ multiplex PCR, and the TCRdb table lists in-frame clones only, not all of them. The table shows around 77,000 clones, with around 91% occurring only once. Looked up from germline, CDR1 is SGHRS and CDR2 is YFSETQ. The CDR3 spans 14 residues. J gave up 8 bases and V 4 bases, and 6 bases lay outside the gene matches. Of note for this clone: The antigen is unknown.

This receptor was obtained from an adult with an advanced solid tumor such as melanoma, head and neck, liver or kidney cancer. The gene calls are TRBV5-1 and TRBJ2-1; 10 bases are shared with TRBD1. The sequenced sample was CD4+ or CD8+ T cells sorted from blood, obtained in a trial of the OX40 agonist ivuxolimab. CDR3 amino acids: CASSRDRGWDEQFF. As DNA, the CDR3 is TGCGCCAGCAGCCGGGACAGGGGTTGGGATGAGCAGTTCTTC.